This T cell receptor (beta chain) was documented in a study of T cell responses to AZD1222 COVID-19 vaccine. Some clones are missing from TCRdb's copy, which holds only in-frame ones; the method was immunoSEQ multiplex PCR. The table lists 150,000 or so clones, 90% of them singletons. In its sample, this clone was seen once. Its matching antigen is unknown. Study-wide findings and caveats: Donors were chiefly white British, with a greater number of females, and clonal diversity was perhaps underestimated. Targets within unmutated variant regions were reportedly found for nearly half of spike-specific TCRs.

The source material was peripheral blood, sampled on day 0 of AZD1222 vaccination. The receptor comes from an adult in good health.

The CDR3 nucleotides are TGTGCCAGCAGTTCTCCGCCGGGGACGCGACGGCAGCCCCAGCATTTT. Translated, it gives CASSSPPGTRRQPQHF. The J gene is TRBJ1-5, the V gene TRBV27; D possibly corresponds to TRBD1 (5 bases). The ends were cut back, 4 bases at V and 7 bases at J, with 20 bases in the middle. CDR3 length: 16 amino acids. In germline, CDR1 is MNHEY, CDR2 SMNVEV (reference sequence).